This paragraph covers one TCR beta chain sequence. Its cognate antigen is unknown. CDR1 and CDR2 from the germline V gene are KGHDR and SFDVKD. The V and J ends lost 3 bases and 2 bases respectively, with 10 bases between them. The CDR3 sequence is 14 residues long. After expansion with viral peptide pools in the ViraFEST assay, antigen-specific CD4+ T cells were sequenced. Following 10 days of culture, CD4+ T cells were isolated. Each person got two doses of an mRNA SARS-CoV-2 vaccine, BNT162b2 or mRNA-1273. Half-medium exchanges with IL-2 medium took place on days 3 and 7. The data were obtained in a study of vaccination effects on CD4 cells after COVID-19. Study-level background: The median interval between the second dose and post-vaccine sampling was 72 days. Findings and caveats of the study: The study had few convalescent patients and no early post-infection timepoints. Late after vaccination, infection- and vaccine-induced clones showed marked clonal contraction.

Clones were sequenced by immunoSEQ multiplex PCR, and TCRdb holds only the in-frame ones, with some missing. The repertoire holds more than 40,000 clones, with about 74% as singletons. Sequenced here: CD4+ T cells from PBMCs cultured with HCoV-OC43 spike peptides, sampled after COVID-19 vaccination. Subset given: HCoV-OC43 spike overlapping peptide pool stimulation. V and J are TRBV24-1 and TRBJ2-7; D perhaps matches TRBD2 (6 bases). This clonotype was obtained from a human donor who received a COVID-19 vaccine. CDR3 amino acids: CATSDIGRPYEQYF. CDR3 bases: TGTGCCACCAGTGATATTGGGAGGCCCTACGAGCAGTACTTC.